These 5 T cell receptor beta chains were all obtained from the same sample, sequenced in a study of early T cells in non-severe SARS-CoV-2 infection. One entry per CDR3 protein results from TCRdb running MiXCR on the 5' RACE reads. This repertoire shows about 68,000 distinct CDR3 sequences, about a tenth found once; its top ten account for around 5.8%. Sequencing used whole blood. The receptors were gathered from an adult who was a healthcare worker with PCR-confirmed SARS-CoV-2 infection or an uninfected control (not recorded which).

The rearrangement joins TRBV28 to TRBJ2-7, with 10 bases identical to TRBD2. V trimming: 6 bases; J trimming: 2 bases; junction bases outside the gene matches: 4. The CDR3 spans 14 residues. From germline, CDR1 is MDHEN and CDR2 SYDVKM. CDR3 nucleotide sequence: TGTGCCAGCAGCGAGCGGGAGGGTCCCTACGAGCAGTACTTC. It is translated as CASSEREGPYEQYF.

This clonotype was observed a few times. The chain couples TRBV20-1 to TRBJ1-5, with D unresolved. Looked up from germline, CDR1 is DFQATT and CDR2 is SNEGSKA (reference sequence). The CDR3 sequence is 16 residues long. The V end lost 0 bases, the J end lost 0 bases, and 12 bases lay between the germline ends. CDR3 region: CSARDRYKNSNQPQHF. The CDR3, as DNA: TGCAGTGCTAGAGATCGGTATAAGAATAGCAATCAGCCCCAGCATTTT.

This clonotype was found a few times. The genes are TRBV11-2 and TRBJ1-5, with D unresolved. The ends were cut back, 5 bases at V and 3 bases at J, with 8 bases in the middle. The V gene's germline CDR1 is SGHAT and CDR2 FQNNGV. The CDR3 runs 13 residues. Here the CDR3 DNA reads TGTGCCAGCAGCGTAAGCACCAATCAGCCCCAGCATTTT. Encoded protein: CASSVSTNQPQHF.

The chain links TRBV28 to TRBJ2-1; D is undetermined. Trimming removed 3 bases from V and 0 bases from J, with 3 bases in between. Germline V gives CDR1 MDHEN, CDR2 SYDVKM. The CDR3 runs to 13 residues. The CDR3 DNA sequence: TGTGCCAGCAGTTTTCTCTCCTACAATGAGCAGTTCTTC. Translation: CASSFLSYNEQFF.

This clonotype was seen a handful of times. The chain recombines TRBV25-1 with TRBJ2-7; no definite D call. The V and J ends lost 3 bases and 9 bases respectively, with 12 bases between them. The CDR3 has 12 residues. Germline V lookup: CDR1 MGHDK, CDR2 SYGVNS. The DNA for the CDR3 is TGTGCCAGCAGTGAGTCTCCTGCCCCGCAGTACTTC. As protein: CASSESPAPQYF.